A single sample is the source of the 9 T cell receptor beta chains below, sequenced in a study of tumor-infiltrating lymphocytes in primary liver carcinoma. The authors made TCR beta cDNA from 400 to 550 ng total RNA with a constant-region primer. Three nested multiplex PCR rounds of slightly modified ARM-PCR generated TCR beta libraries. Researchers ran the first two PCR rounds for 9 to 10 cycles each with TRBV1-TRBV30 forward primers and a C-beta reverse primer. TCRdb recomputed calls from the multiplex PCR reads with MiXCR, one row per CDR3 protein. The sample includes approximately 100,000 distinct CDR3 sequences, around 66% of them seen just once. Taking about 17-32 mg of unsorted bulk tissue, the authors co-extracted RNA and DNA. Material: liver tumor tissue from sampling region 2. Subset of the sample: tumor region T2, inferior pole. All receptors derive from a woman aged 60-75 years with primary liver carcinoma and hepatitis B virus infection.

This clonotype was observed at least ten times. The J gene is TRBJ2-7, the V gene TRBV6-1, with a tentative D call TRBD2 (5 bases). Per the germline V gene, CDR1 is MNHNS and CDR2 is SASEGT. The CDR3 is 13 residues long. Trimming shortened V by 8 bases and J by 3 bases, and 14 bases separated the two germline ends. The DNA of the CDR3 is TGTGCCAGCCGCGTTCCGGGAAGCTACGAGCAGTACTTC. It yields the protein CASRVPGSYEQYF.

Notes on this clonotype: One base away lies a much larger clone, so this may be a sequencing read error. The V and J genes are TRBV6-1 and TRBJ1-1; D is unresolved. This CDR3 is built from 12 residues. Trimming took 7 bases from V and 2 from J, leaving 8 bases between them. CDR1 MNHNS and CDR2 SASEGT come from the germline V gene. CDR3 sequence reads: CASNYDNTEAFF. CDR3 coding DNA: TGTGCCAGCAACTACGACAACACTGAAGCTTTCTTT.

This chain joins TRBV11-2 and TRBJ2-7; D may be TRBD2 (6 bases). In germline, CDR1 is SGHAT, CDR2 FQNNGV. The CDR3 consists of 15 residues. Trimming shortened V by 0 bases and J by 6 bases, and 15 bases separated the two germline ends. The CDR3 coding sequence is TGTGCCAGCAGCTTAGAGCCTAACGGGAGTGTCGAGCAGTACTTC. Amino acid sequence: CASSLEPNGSVEQYF.

As concerns this clonotype: The junction does not match germline at one end; this may be a read error. The chain couples TRBV29-1 to TRBJ1-1; no clear D. Germline loops: CDR1 SQVTM, CDR2 ANQGSEA. This CDR3 has 14 amino acids. CDR3 amino acids: CIVEVGRMNTEAFF. The CDR3 DNA sequence: TGCATCGTTGAAGTAGGTCGGATGAACACTGAAGCTTTCTTT.

As regards this clonotype: The CDR3 carries no conserved terminal phenylalanine or tryptophan, so it likely arises from a read error. The limits of the CDR3 on the DNA are not certain, so only TCRdb's listed CDR3 is given. The V and J genes are TRBV29-1 and TRBJ2-2; the table's D call, TRBD1, was not checked against the DNA. Germline-derived CDR1 and CDR2 are SQVTM and ANQGSEA. The CDR3 has 13 amino acids, counting both end residues. CDR3 region: CSAVTGLPGELYS.

This chain links TRBV11-1 with TRBJ2-5; D call uncertain. V was shortened by 1 base and J by 12 bases, with 24 bases between the two germline ends. Germline V gene data show CDR1 as SGHAT and CDR2 as FQDESV (reference sequence). The CDR3 is 16 residues long. In DNA form, the CDR3 reads TGTGCCAGCAGCTTAGAATTGGACGCCTCACCAGAGGCCAAGTACTTC. Protein sequence: CASSLELDASPEAKYF.

CDR3 nucleotides: TGCATCAGCACCCCCAGTGGGAGCACTGAAGCTTTCTTT. Translating it yields CISTPSGSTEAFF. V and J are TRBV10-2 and TRBJ1-1; the D is unclear. The CDR3 is made up of 13 amino acids. Germline V lookup: CDR1 WSHSY, CDR2 SAAADI.

About this clonotype itself: A junction boundary mismatches the germline segment, possibly from a read error. The chain links TRBV6-1 to TRBJ1-5, with a possible D match to TRBD1 (5 bases). The CDR3 contains 16 residues. Germline lookup yields CDR1 MNHNS and CDR2 SASEGT. Here the CDR3 DNA reads TGTGCCAGCAGTGAACGTCCGGGGGTAGACTATCAGCCCAAGCATTTT. This sequence encodes CASSERPGVDYQPKHF.

Only a few counts were recorded for this clonotype. A much larger clone lies one base from this, so it may be a read error. The chain combines TRBV7-9 with TRBJ2-7, with 7 bases that match TRBD1. The CDR3 runs to 13 residues. Germline CDR1 SEHNR, CDR2 FQNEAQ (reference sequence). The CDR3 reads CTSSQGESYEQYF. The DNA of the CDR3 is TGTACCAGCAGCCAGGGGGAATCCTACGAGCAGTACTTC.